This T cell receptor (beta chain) was sequenced for a study of T cell changes during pregnancy in multiple sclerosis. This clone was counted once. Produced via immunoSEQ multiplex PCR; TCRdb's table is partial and in-frame only. Of 90,000 to 95,000 clones detected, 90% to 95% appear once; the ten largest clones hold 3.5% to 4.5%. V shed 4 bases and J shed 0 bases, with 10 bases lying between them. This CDR3 contains 14 residues. Germline V gives CDR1 SEHNR, CDR2 FQNEAQ (reference sequence). The sequence was obtained from a female donor with multiple sclerosis, enrolled in a pregnancy study. Sequences were derived from peripheral blood, sampled in the first trimester of pregnancy. This sequence joins TRBV7-9 and TRBJ2-7; D might be TRBD2 (5 bases). The CDR3 sequence is CASSSGSLSYEQYF. The CDR3 coding sequence is TGTGCCAGCAGCTCGGGGAGCCTCTCCTACGAGCAGTACTTC.